What follows are 8 T cell receptor beta chains derived from one specimen sequenced in a study of blood T cell repertoires in COVID-19. TCRdb's copy holds only in-frame clones and misses some; the assay was immunoSEQ multiplex PCR. The sample contains approximately 90,000 clones, over 60% of which appear only once. The specimen sequenced was peripheral blood. Source of these receptors: a human donor in a cohort sampled during active COVID-19.

This clone appeared once. The gene calls are TRBV18 and TRBJ2-7; TRBD2 aligns across 7 bases. The germline V gene has CDR1 KGHSH and CDR2 LQKENI. The CDR3 sequence is 15 residues long. V lost 1 base and J lost 5; bases outside the gene matches: 8. This chain's CDR3 is CASSPLIGGGDEQYF. CDR3 DNA: TGTGCCAGCTCACCACTGATCGGGGGAGGGGACGAGCAGTACTTC.

This rearrangement joins TRBV2 to TRBJ2-1; 7 bases line up with TRBD1. The germline gives CDR1 SNHLY, CDR2 FYNNEI. V shed 6 bases and J 1 base; nucleotides not matched to a gene: 6. The CDR3 extends over 15 amino acids. In DNA, the CDR3 is TGTGCCAGCAGGAGGGGGCTGGGTTCCTACAATGAGCAGTTCTTC. Protein product: CASRRGLGSYNEQFF.

J is TRBJ2-1 and V is TRBV24-1; 8 nucleotides agree with TRBD2. The V gene end was trimmed by 0 bases and the J gene end by 0 bases; junction bases not matched to a gene: 6. Germline V gives CDR1 KGHDR, CDR2 SFDVKD. CDR3 length: 18 residues. The CDR3 DNA is TGTGCCACCAGTGATTTGCCCATAGCGGGAAACTCCTACAATGAGCAGTTCTTC. This encodes CATSDLPIAGNSYNEQFF.

This rearrangement joins TRBV28 to TRBJ1-5; a possible D gene is TRBD1 (6 bases). The germline V and J ends were trimmed by 2 bases and 7 bases, with 15 bases remaining between them. CDR3 length: 15 residues. Per germline, CDR1 MDHEN and CDR2 SYDVKM. The DNA of the CDR3 is TGTGCCAGCAGTTTACAACAGGGTACCGTCCAGCCCCAGCATTTT. Its protein is CASSLQQGTVQPQHF.

The chain links TRBV6-1 to TRBJ1-5, with D uncertain. V was pared by 1 base and J by 7 bases, with 8 bases between. CDR1 and CDR2 (germline): MNHNS, SASEGT. CDR3 size: 13 residues. This CDR3 reads CASSEGQAQPQHF. In nucleotides, the CDR3 is TGTGCCAGCAGTGAAGGGCAGGCCCAGCCCCAGCATTTT.

The rearrangement joins TRBV28 to TRBJ2-5; D not resolved. V lost 5 bases, J lost 6 bases, and 16 bases lay in between. The length of the CDR3 is 14 residues. CDR1 and CDR2 (germline): MDHEN, SYDVKM. The CDR3 sequence: CASSVSTPQKTQYF. DNA of the CDR3: TGTGCCAGCAGTGTGTCGACTCCGCAAAAGACCCAGTACTTC. The full variable domain, completed using reference TRBV28 and TRBJ2-5, is DVKVTQSSRYLVKRTGEKVFLECVQDMDHENMFWYRQDPGLGLRLIYFSYDVKMKEKGDIPEGYSVSREKKERFSLILESASTNQTSMYLCASSVSTPQKTQYFGPGTRLLVL.

The genes are TRBV2 and TRBJ1-5; D call uncertain. CDR3 length: 15 residues. Germline CDR1 reads SNHLY; CDR2 reads FYNNEI. The germline V and J ends were trimmed by 7 bases and 2 bases, with 15 bases remaining between them. The CDR3 loop reads CASTGGLGGNQPQHF. CDR3 nucleotides: TGTGCCAGCACAGGAGGATTAGGCGGCAATCAGCCCCAGCATTTT.

This rearrangement joins TRBV13 to TRBJ2-2; 8 positions match TRBD2. CDR3 length: 15 amino acids. CDR1 PRHDT and CDR2 FYEKMQ come from the germline V gene (reference sequence). V shed 2 bases and J 6 bases; nucleotides not matched to a gene: 5. DNA for the CDR3: TGTGCCAGCAGCTTAAACGCAGCGGGAGCCGGGGAGCTGTTTTTT. Its translation is CASSLNAAGAGELFF.